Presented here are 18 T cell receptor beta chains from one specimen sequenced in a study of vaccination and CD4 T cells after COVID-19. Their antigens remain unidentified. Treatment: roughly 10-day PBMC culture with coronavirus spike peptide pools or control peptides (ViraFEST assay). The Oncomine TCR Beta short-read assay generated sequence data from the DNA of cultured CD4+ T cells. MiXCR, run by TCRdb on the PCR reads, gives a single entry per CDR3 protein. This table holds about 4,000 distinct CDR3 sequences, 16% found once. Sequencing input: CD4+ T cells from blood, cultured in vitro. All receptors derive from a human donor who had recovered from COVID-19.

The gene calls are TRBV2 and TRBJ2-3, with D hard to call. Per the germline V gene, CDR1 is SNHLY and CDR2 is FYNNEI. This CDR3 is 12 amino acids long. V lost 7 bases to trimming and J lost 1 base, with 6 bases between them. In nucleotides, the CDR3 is TGTGCCAGCAATGTGGGCACAGATACGCAGTATTTT. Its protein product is CASNVGTDTQYF.

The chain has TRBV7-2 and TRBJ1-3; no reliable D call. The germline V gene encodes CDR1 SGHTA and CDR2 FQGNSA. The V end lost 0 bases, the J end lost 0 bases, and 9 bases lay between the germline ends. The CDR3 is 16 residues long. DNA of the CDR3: TGTGCCAGCAGCTTAGCGCCGGCCAACTCTGGAAACACCATATATTTT. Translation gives CASSLAPANSGNTIYF.

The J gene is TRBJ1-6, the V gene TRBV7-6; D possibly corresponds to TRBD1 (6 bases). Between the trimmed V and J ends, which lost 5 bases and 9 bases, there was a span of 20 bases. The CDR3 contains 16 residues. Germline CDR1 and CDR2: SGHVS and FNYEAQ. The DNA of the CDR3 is TGTGCCAGCAGCCTAGGGGGAGACCACGGCGCTTCACCCCTCCACTTT. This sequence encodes CASSLGGDHGASPLHF.

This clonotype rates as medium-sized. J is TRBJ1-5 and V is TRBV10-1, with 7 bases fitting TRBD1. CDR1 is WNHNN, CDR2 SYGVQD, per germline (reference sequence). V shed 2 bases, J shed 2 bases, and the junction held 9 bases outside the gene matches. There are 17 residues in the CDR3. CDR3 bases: TGCGCCAGCAGTGAGCTCGTCCGGGACAGTGGCAATCAGCCCCAGCATTTT. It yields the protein CASSELVRDSGNQPQHF.

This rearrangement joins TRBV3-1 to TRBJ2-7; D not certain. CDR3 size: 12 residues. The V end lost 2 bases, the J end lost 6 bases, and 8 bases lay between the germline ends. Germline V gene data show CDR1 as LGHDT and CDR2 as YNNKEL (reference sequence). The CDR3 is CASSQIGLEQYF. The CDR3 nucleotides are TGTGCCAGCAGCCAAATAGGTCTCGAGCAGTACTTC.

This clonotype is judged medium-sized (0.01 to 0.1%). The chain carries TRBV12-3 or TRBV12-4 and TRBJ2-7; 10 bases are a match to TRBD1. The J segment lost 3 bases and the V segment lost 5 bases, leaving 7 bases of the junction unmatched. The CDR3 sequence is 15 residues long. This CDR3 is CASSLRTGGNYEQYF. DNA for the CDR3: TGTGCCAGCAGTCTTCGGACAGGGGGGAACTACGAGCAGTACTTC.

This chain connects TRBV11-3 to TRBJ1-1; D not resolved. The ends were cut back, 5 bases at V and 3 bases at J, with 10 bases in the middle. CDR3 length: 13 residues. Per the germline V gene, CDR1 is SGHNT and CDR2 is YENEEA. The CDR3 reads CASSHQMDTEAFF. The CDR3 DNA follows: TGTGCCAGCAGCCACCAGATGGACACTGAAGCTTTCTTT.

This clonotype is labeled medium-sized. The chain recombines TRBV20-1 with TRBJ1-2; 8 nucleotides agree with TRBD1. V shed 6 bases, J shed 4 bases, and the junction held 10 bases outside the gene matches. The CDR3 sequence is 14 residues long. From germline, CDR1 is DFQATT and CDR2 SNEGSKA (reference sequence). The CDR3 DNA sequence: TGCAGTGCCAGGAAAGCGGGACAGGCCTATGGCTACACCTTC. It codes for CSARKAGQAYGYTF.

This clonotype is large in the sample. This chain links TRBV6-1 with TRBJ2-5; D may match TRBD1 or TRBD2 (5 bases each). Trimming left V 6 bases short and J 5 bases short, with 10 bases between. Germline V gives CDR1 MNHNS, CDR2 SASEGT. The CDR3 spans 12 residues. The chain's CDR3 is CASRRGDETQYF. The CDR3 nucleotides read TGTGCCAGCAGGAGGGGCGACGAGACCCAGTACTTC.

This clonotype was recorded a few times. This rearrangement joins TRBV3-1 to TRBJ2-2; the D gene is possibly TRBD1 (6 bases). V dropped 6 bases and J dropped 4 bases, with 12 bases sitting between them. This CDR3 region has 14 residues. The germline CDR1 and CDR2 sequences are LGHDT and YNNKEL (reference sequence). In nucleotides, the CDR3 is TGTGCCAGCAGGGGCGCCAGGGGCACCGGGGAGCTGTTTTTT. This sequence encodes CASRGARGTGELFF.

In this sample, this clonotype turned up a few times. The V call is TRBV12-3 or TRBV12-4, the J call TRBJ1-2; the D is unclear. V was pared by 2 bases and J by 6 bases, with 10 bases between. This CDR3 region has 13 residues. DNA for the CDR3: TGTGCCAGCAGTTTACAGGCCCTCCATGGCTACACCTTC. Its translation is CASSLQALHGYTF.

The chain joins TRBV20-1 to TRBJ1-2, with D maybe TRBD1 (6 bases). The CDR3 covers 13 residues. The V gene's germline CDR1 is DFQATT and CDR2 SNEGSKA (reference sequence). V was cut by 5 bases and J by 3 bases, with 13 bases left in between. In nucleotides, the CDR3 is TGCAGTGCTGCTTGGGGGGCCGACTATGGCTACACCTTC. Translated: CSAAWGADYGYTF.

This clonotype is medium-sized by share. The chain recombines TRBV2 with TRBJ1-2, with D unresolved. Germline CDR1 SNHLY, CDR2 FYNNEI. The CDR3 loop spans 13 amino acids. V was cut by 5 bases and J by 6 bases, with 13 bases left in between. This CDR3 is CASSQRVYNGYTF. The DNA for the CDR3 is TGTGCCAGCAGTCAGAGGGTATATAATGGCTACACCTTC.

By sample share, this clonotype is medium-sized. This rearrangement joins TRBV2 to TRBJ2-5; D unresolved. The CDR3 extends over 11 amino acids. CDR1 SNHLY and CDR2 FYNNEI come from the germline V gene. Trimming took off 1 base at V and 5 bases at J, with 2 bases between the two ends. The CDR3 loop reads CASSEVETQYF. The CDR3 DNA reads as TGTGCCAGCAGTGAAGTCGAGACCCAGTACTTC. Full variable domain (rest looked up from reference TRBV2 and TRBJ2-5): EPEVTQTPSHQVTQMGQEVILRCVPISNHLYFYWYRQILGQKVEFLVSFYNNEISEKSEIFDDQFSVERPDGSNFTLKIRSTKLEDSAMYFCASSEVETQYFGPGTRLLVL.

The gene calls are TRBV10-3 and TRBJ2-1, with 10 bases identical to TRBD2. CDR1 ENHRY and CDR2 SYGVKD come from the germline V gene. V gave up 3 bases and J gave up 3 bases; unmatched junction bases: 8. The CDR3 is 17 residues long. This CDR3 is CAISEFPAGGIYNEQFF. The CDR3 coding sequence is TGTGCCATCAGTGAATTTCCAGCGGGGGGGATCTACAATGAGCAGTTCTTC.

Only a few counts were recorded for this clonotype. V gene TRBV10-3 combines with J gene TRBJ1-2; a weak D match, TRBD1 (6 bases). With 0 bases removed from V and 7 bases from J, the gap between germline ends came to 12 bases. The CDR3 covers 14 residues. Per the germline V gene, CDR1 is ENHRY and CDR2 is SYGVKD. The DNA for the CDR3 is TGTGCCATCAGTGAGTCGGGCAGGGGCGGTGGCTACACCTTC. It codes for CAISESGRGGGYTF.

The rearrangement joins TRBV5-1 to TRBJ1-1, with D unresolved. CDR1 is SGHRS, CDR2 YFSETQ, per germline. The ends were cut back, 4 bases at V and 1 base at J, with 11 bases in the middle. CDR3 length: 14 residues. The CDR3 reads CASSIRTENTEAFF. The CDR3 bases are TGCGCCAGCAGCATACGGACGGAGAACACTGAAGCTTTCTTT.

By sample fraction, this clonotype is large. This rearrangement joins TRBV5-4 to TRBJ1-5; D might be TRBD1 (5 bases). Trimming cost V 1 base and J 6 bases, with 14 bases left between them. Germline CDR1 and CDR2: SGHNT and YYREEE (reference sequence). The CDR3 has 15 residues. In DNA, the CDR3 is TGTGCCAGCAGCTTGTTTTGGGGGGGATTTCAGCCCCAGCATTTT. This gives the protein CASSLFWGGFQPQHF.